These 22 T cell receptor beta chains came from one sample sequenced in a study of T cell responses to AZD1222 COVID-19 vaccine (dated by TCRdb to the early 2020s). The intended sense of this specimen's time point label: baseline before first vaccination. In the paper's terms, the treatment or condition label means: meningococcal conjugate vaccine given as trial control. To prepare the library, the immunoSEQ multiplex PCR assay was applied. In its TCRdb copy, this immuneACCESS table keeps in-frame sequences only and misses some clones. Where compared with another copy, unresolved V genes explain less than half of these, and the others have no known cause. The sample table lists 130,000 to 150,000 clones, more than 75% of them with a count of one. The ten largest clones capture around 4.1% of the sample. The starting material was peripheral blood, obtained on day 0 of MenACWY control vaccination. The receptors come from an adult in good health.

This chain joins TRBV30 and TRBJ1-3; tentative D call: TRBD1 (5 bases). This CDR3 spans 14 amino acids. V was cut by 0 bases and J by 8 bases, with 14 bases left in between. Germline V gives CDR1 GTSNPN, CDR2 SVGIG (reference sequence). The DNA for the CDR3 is TGTGCCTGGAGTGTGGCAGGGAGTGGGTACACCATATATTTT. Its translation: CAWSVAGSGYTIYF.

V and J are TRBV6-5 and TRBJ1-2; 7 bases fit TRBD1. The CDR3 consists of 13 residues. CDR1 is MNHEY and CDR2 is SVGAGI in the germline V gene. With V trimmed by 6 bases and J by 8 bases, 9 bases remained unmatched. This CDR3 is CASSLTGSGGYTF. CDR3 nucleotide sequence: TGTGCCAGCAGCCTGACAGGGTCGGGAGGCTACACCTTC.

The chain links TRBV6-5 to TRBJ1-2; the D is unclear. Between the trimmed V and J ends, which lost 7 bases and 3 bases, there was a span of 9 bases. CDR1 is MNHEY, CDR2 SVGAGI, per germline. The CDR3 length is 12 residues. CDR3 loop: CASTADHYGYTF. CDR3 DNA sequence: TGTGCCAGCACCGCGGACCACTATGGCTACACCTTC.

The V and J genes are TRBV10-3 and TRBJ2-7; 9 bases fit TRBD1. V was clipped by 4 bases and J by 1 base; unmatched bases: 5. Germline V gene lookup returns CDR1 ENHRY and CDR2 SYGVKD. The CDR3 sequence is 15 residues long. CDR3 region: CAISVSGQGSYEQYF. Here the CDR3 DNA reads TGTGCCATCAGTGTATCGGGACAGGGTTCCTACGAGCAGTACTTC.

This chain connects TRBV28 to TRBJ2-5; D gene ambiguous. This CDR3 is built from 14 residues. CDR1 MDHEN and CDR2 SYDVKM come from the germline V gene. V was clipped by 1 base and J by 2 bases, with 8 bases between them. The CDR3 DNA reads TGTGCCAGCAGTTTATCTGGGAATCAAGAGACCCAGTACTTC. As protein: CASSLSGNQETQYF.

This clone was seen only once. Within the sample, other DNA sequences also encode this same CDR3. This sequence joins TRBV6-1 and TRBJ2-7; D is ambiguous. The V gene's germline CDR1 is MNHNS and CDR2 SASEGT. V gave up 1 base and J gave up 2 bases, with 3 bases separating them. CDR3 length equals 12 residues. The CDR3 loop reads CASSEGTYEQYF. The DNA of the CDR3 is TGTGCCAGCAGTGAAGGAACCTACGAGCAGTACTTC.

The chain links TRBV5-1 to TRBJ1-3; 7 nucleotides agree with TRBD1. With V trimmed by 4 bases and J by 4 bases, 11 bases remained unmatched. This CDR3 spans 16 amino acids. Germline V lookup: CDR1 SGHRS, CDR2 YFSETQ. CDR3 sequence reads: CASSPRGGTRGNTIYF. The CDR3 nucleotides are TGCGCCAGCAGCCCCCGAGGGGGCACGCGAGGAAACACCATATATTTT.

This chain joins TRBV5-1 and TRBJ2-3; tentatively, D is TRBD1 or TRBD2 (5 bases each). Germline V gene data show CDR1 as SGHRS and CDR2 as YFSETQ. The CDR3 contains 14 residues. The V end lost 0 bases, the J end lost 5 bases, and 10 bases lay between the germline ends. The DNA of the CDR3 is TGCGCCAGCAGCTTGGGTCTGGGGGTAGATACGCAGTATTTT. Translated: CASSLGLGVDTQYF.

V gene TRBV12-3 or TRBV12-4 combines with J gene TRBJ2-3; D is unclear. This CDR3 is 11 amino acids long. Trimming shortened V by 5 bases and J by 8 bases, and 8 bases separated the two germline ends. CDR3 nucleotide sequence: TGTGCCAGCAGTGGACGTAGTACGCAGTATTTT. It codes for CASSGRSTQYF.

The chain links TRBV24-1 to TRBJ2-3; possible D gene TRBD1, 6 bases. V lost 7 bases and J lost 3, with 13 bases in between. Per the germline V gene, CDR1 is KGHDR and CDR2 is SFDVKD. CDR3 length: 14 residues. DNA for the CDR3: TGTGCCACCAGAGGTAACAGGGCGACAGATACGCAGTATTTT. It translates to CATRGNRATDTQYF.

The V gene is TRBV11-2, the J gene TRBJ1-1, with D perhaps TRBD1 (6 bases). Germline loops: CDR1 SGHAT, CDR2 FQNNGV. The CDR3 length is 15 residues. V lost 0 bases and J 5 bases, leaving 13 bases between the germline ends. This CDR3 is CASSLDPGARTEAFF. CDR3 DNA sequence: TGTGCCAGCAGCTTAGATCCGGGGGCGCGTACTGAAGCTTTCTTT.

The chain employs TRBV28 and TRBJ2-1; 9 nucleotides match TRBD2. The germline CDR1 and CDR2 sequences are MDHEN and SYDVKM. The CDR3 contains 15 residues. Losses at the gene ends were 3 bases for V and 5 bases for J; bases not matched to a gene: 5. CDR3 protein: CASSFSSGGNNEQFF. DNA of the CDR3: TGTGCCAGCAGTTTCAGTAGCGGGGGAAACAATGAGCAGTTCTTC. The complete variable domain, with remaining parts taken from reference TRBV28 and TRBJ2-1, reads DVKVTQSSRYLVKRTGEKVFLECVQDMDHENMFWYRQDPGLGLRLIYFSYDVKMKEKGDIPEGYSVSREKKERFSLILESASTNQTSMYLCASSFSSGGNNEQFFGPGTRLTVL.

The chain employs TRBV6-5 and TRBJ1-4; D is unclear. The CDR3 has 15 amino acids. Germline assignment: CDR1 MNHEY and CDR2 SVGAGI. Trimming took off 0 bases at V and 4 bases at J, with 9 bases between the two ends. The CDR3 DNA follows: TGTGCCAGCAGTTACTCGACTGCTAATAATGAAAAACTGTTTTTT. It yields the protein CASSYSTANNEKLFF.

The DNA for the CDR3 is TGTGCCAGCAGCCTACAGGGTATCAATGGCTACACCTTC. Protein product: CASSLQGINGYTF. The genes are TRBV3-1 (or the pseudogene TRBV3-2) and TRBJ1-2, with D maybe TRBD1 (6 bases). Germline CDR1 is LGHDT and CDR2 is YNNKEL (reference sequence). The CDR3 spans 13 residues. Trimming cost V 4 bases and J 6 bases, with 12 bases left between them.

The chain employs TRBV5-4 and TRBJ2-3, with 8 positions matching TRBD2. Germline CDR1 reads SGHNT; CDR2 reads YYREEE (reference sequence). The CDR3 spans 15 residues. Trimming removed 0 bases from V and 5 bases from J; junction bases left unmatched: 5. The CDR3 region is CASSLAGGAKDTQYF. CDR3 sequence (DNA): TGTGCCAGCAGCTTGGCCGGGGGGGCTAAAGATACGCAGTATTTT.

The V call is TRBV27, the J call TRBJ1-5; a possible D gene is TRBD1 (6 bases). With 5 bases removed from V and 3 bases from J, the gap between germline ends came to 14 bases. The CDR3 sequence is 15 residues long. The germline gives CDR1 MNHEY, CDR2 SMNVEV (reference sequence). The CDR3 protein is CASSPGGAYNQPQHF. The CDR3 nucleotides read TGTGCCAGCAGTCCCGGGGGGGCCTACAATCAGCCCCAGCATTTT.

The gene calls are TRBV24-1 and TRBJ2-2, with 7 nucleotides matching TRBD2. J was trimmed by 3 bases and V by 5 bases; bases with no gene match: 2. This CDR3 is 14 amino acids long. Germline V gives CDR1 KGHDR, CDR2 SFDVKD. CDR3 sequence (DNA): TGTGCCACCAGTGGGACTAGAGACACCGGGGAGCTGTTTTTT. It encodes CATSGTRDTGELFF.

V is TRBV5-1 and J is TRBJ2-3; D call uncertain. Germline V CDR1 and CDR2: SGHRS, YFSETQ. Trimming removed 0 bases from V and 1 base from J, with 6 bases in between. The CDR3 has 14 amino acids. The CDR3 nucleotides are TGCGCCAGCAGCTTGGACGGTGGCACAGATACGCAGTATTTT. Its translation is CASSLDGGTDTQYF.

The rearrangement uses TRBV7-9 and TRBJ2-1; 8 positions match TRBD2. The length of the CDR3 is 15 residues. Germline V CDR1 and CDR2: SEHNR, FQNEAQ (reference sequence). With V trimmed by 5 bases and J by 5 bases, 8 bases remained unmatched. CDR3 DNA: TGTGCCAGCAGCCCCCGCGGGGGGCGGGACAATGAGCAGTTCTTC. Translating gives CASSPRGGRDNEQFF.

V and J are TRBV18 and TRBJ2-1; 8 bases are a match to TRBD2. Germline CDR1 reads KGHSH; CDR2 reads LQKENI. This CDR3 comprises 20 residues. J was trimmed by 2 bases and V by 3 bases; bases with no gene match: 18. This CDR3 reads CASSPLRIAGPTLTYNEQFF. CDR3 nucleotide sequence: TGTGCCAGCTCACCCCTAAGAATAGCGGGGCCCACCTTAACCTACAATGAGCAGTTCTTC.

Points on this clone: At one end, the junction sequence differs from germline, possibly due to a read error. The chain links TRBV12-3 or TRBV12-4 to TRBJ1-1; perhaps TRBD1 as D (5 bases). This CDR3 region has 12 residues. For the CDR3, the DNA is TGTGCCAGCAGTGGGGGAAACAGACTTCGGAGCTTT. Translating it yields CASSGGNRLRSF.

The chain is built from TRBV5-4 and TRBJ2-5; 10 bases are a match to TRBD1. Germline lookup yields CDR1 SGHNT and CDR2 YYREEE (reference sequence). J gave up 1 base and V 3 bases, and 3 bases lay outside the gene matches. CDR3 length equals 15 residues. CDR3 residues: CASSSGQGVQETQYF. DNA for the CDR3: TGTGCCAGCAGCTCCGGACAGGGGGTCCAAGAGACCCAGTACTTC. Drawing the rest from reference TRBV5-4 and TRBJ2-5, the complete variable domain is ETGVTQSPTHLIKTRGQQVTLRCSSQSGHNTVSWYQQALGQGPQFIFQYYREEENGRGNFPPRFSGLQFPNYSSELNVNALELDDSALYLCASSSGQGVQETQYFGPGTRLLVL.